This record looks at one T cell receptor (beta chain) sequence and its context. Original methodology: Researchers report that nucleated cell counts were estimated from reference gene primer amplification. TCRdb's table, derived via immunoSEQ multiplex PCR, lists solely in-frame clones and lacks some. V, J and clone size reflect that table, while D and trimming were determined from the DNA. The repertoire holds 250,000 to 300,000 clones, with around 87% as singletons. The source of the sample is a study of blood T cell repertoires in COVID-19. For the study at large: The study drew acute and convalescent COVID-19 samples from the United States, Italy and Spain. The analysed material was cDNA or gDNA that came from T cells, B-cell-depleted T cells, or PBMCs.

This clonotype was obtained from a woman in her fifties or sixties who had recovered from COVID-19. Sequencing was performed on peripheral blood.

The CDR3 sequence is CSVEDLGADEKLFF. The CDR3 DNA is TGCAGCGTTGAAGATCTGGGGGCGGACGAAAAACTGTTTTTT. V usage is TRBV29-1 and J usage is TRBJ1-4; D may be TRBD1 (6 bases). The CDR3 has 14 amino acids. The V end was cut by 0 bases, the J end by 8 bases, with 13 bases between. CDR1 SQVTM and CDR2 ANQGSEA come from the germline V gene.